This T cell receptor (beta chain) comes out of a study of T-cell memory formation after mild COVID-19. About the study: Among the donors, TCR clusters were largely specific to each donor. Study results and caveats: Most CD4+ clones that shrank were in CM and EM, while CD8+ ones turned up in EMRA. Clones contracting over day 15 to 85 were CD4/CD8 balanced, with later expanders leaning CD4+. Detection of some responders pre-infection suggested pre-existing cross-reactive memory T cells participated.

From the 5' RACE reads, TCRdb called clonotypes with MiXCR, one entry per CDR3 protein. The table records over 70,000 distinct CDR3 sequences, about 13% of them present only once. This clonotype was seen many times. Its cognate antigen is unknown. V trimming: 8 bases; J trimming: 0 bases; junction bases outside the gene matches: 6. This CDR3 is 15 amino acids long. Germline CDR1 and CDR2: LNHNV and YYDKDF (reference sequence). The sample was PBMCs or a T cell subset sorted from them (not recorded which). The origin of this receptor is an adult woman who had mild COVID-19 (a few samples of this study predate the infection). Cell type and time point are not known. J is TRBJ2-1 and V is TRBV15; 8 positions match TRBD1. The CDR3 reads CATSYRGSSYNEQFF. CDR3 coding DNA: TGTGCCACCTCTTACAGGGGGAGCTCCTACAATGAGCAGTTCTTC.